The 28 T cell receptor beta chains reported below all come from one sample, sequenced in a study of OX40 agonist ivuxolimab in advanced cancers. Produced via immunoSEQ multiplex PCR; TCRdb's table is partial and in-frame only. The sample lists 50,000 or so clones; around 83% were seen once. The sample consisted of CD4+ or CD8+ T cells sorted from blood, taken in a trial of the OX40 agonist ivuxolimab. These TCRs come from an adult with an advanced solid tumor such as melanoma, head and neck, liver or kidney cancer.

This chain joins TRBV7-2 and TRBJ1-1, with 7 bases identical to TRBD1. The V segment lost 5 bases and the J segment 6 bases; nucleotides outside the gene matches: 6. Per germline, CDR1 SGHTA and CDR2 FQGNSA. The CDR3 sequence is 13 residues long. The CDR3 DNA is TGTGCCAGCAGCCCGACAGGGATCCCTGAAGCTTTCTTT. Its protein product is CASSPTGIPEAFF.

V gene TRBV6-1 combines with J gene TRBJ1-5; D call uncertain. This CDR3 has 15 amino acids. V was cut by 4 bases and J by 0 bases, with 10 bases left in between. Germline CDR1 reads MNHNS; CDR2 reads SASEGT. CDR3 nucleotide sequence: TGTGCCAGCAGTGGACAAATTTATAGCAATCAGCCCCAGCATTTT. Translation: CASSGQIYSNQPQHF.

J is TRBJ1-2 and V is TRBV19; D unclear. The CDR3 runs 13 residues. CDR1 is LNHDA and CDR2 is SQIVND in the germline V gene (reference sequence). V was shortened by 3 bases and J by 2 bases, with 7 bases between the two germline ends. The chain's CDR3 is CASSIQVNYGYTF. CDR3 nucleotides: TGTGCCAGTAGTATCCAGGTGAACTATGGCTACACCTTC.

This clone has more than one count but fewer than ten. The chain is built from TRBV7-8 and TRBJ2-7, with D possibly being TRBD2 (7 bases). The V gene's germline CDR1 is SGHVS and CDR2 FQNEAQ. This CDR3 has 16 amino acids. V lost 1 base to trimming and J lost 3 bases, with 16 bases between them. CDR3 sequence (DNA): TGTGCCAGCAGCTTAGAGGGCGGGGGCTACCACTACGAGCAGTACTTC. This translates into CASSLEGGGYHYEQYF. Full variable domain (remainder filled in from reference TRBV7-8 and TRBJ2-7): GAGVSQSPRYKVAKRGQDVALRCDPISGHVSLFWYQQALGQGPEFLTYFQNEAQLDKSGLPSDRFFAERPEGSVSTLKIQRTQQEDSAVYLCASSLEGGGYHYEQYFGPGTRLTVT.

The rearrangement links TRBV9 to TRBJ1-6; D not resolved. Germline CDR1 is SGDLS and CDR2 is YYNGEE. The V gene lost 0 bases and the J gene lost 7 bases, with 11 bases spanning the gap. CDR3 size: 15 residues. The chain's CDR3 is CASSVDRVSNSPLHF. In DNA form, the CDR3 reads TGTGCCAGCAGCGTAGATAGGGTCTCGAATTCACCCCTCCACTTT.

This clone was seen a handful of times. The chain recombines TRBV5-6 with TRBJ1-5, with a weak D call TRBD1 (6 bases). Deletions cut 7 bases from V and 0 bases from J, with 14 bases between. In germline, CDR1 is SGHDT, CDR2 YYEEEE. The CDR3 loop spans 15 amino acids. DNA for the CDR3: TGTGCCAGCGGGATTCGGACAGTTAGCAATCAGCCCCAGCATTTT. As protein: CASGIRTVSNQPQHF. The whole variable domain, remainder taken from reference TRBV5-6 and TRBJ1-5, is DAGVTQSPTHLIKTRGQQVTLRCSPKSGHDTVSWYQQALGQGPQFIFQYYEEEERQRGNFPDRFSGHQFPNYSSELNVNALLLGDSALYLCASGIRTVSNQPQHFGDGTRLSIL.

The chain employs TRBV14 and TRBJ2-7; TRBD1 or TRBD2 may be the D gene (5 bases each). CDR1 and CDR2 (germline): SGHDN, FVKESK. Trimming took off 0 bases at V and 2 bases at J, with 14 bases between the two ends. The CDR3 is 16 amino acids. The chain's CDR3 is CASSQDPGHPAYEQYF. The CDR3 DNA follows: TGTGCCAGCAGCCAAGACCCGGGGCATCCCGCCTACGAGCAGTACTTC.

This chain joins TRBV5-1 and TRBJ2-1; 8 nucleotides line up with TRBD1. The CDR3 has 16 residues. V was pared by 0 bases and J by 4 bases, with 6 bases of the junction left unmatched. Germline CDR1 reads SGHRS; CDR2 reads YFSETQ. CDR3 nucleotides: TGCGCCAGCAGCTTGGCCTGGGGGACAGGTTACAATGAGCAGTTCTTC. Residues: CASSLAWGTGYNEQFF.

The chain has TRBV19 and TRBJ2-7; D is ambiguous. The CDR3 loop spans 13 amino acids. Per germline, CDR1 LNHDA and CDR2 SQIVND (reference sequence). V was clipped by 1 base and J by 3 bases, with 7 bases between them. This CDR3 is CASSIGVGYEQYF. CDR3 in DNA: TGTGCCAGTAGTATAGGGGTAGGCTACGAGCAGTACTTC.

This chain joins TRBV6-5 and TRBJ1-3; maybe TRBD1 (5 bases). Trimming removed 5 bases at V and 5 bases at J, with 13 bases between. This CDR3 has 14 residues. CDR1 and CDR2 from the germline V gene are MNHEY and SVGAGI. CDR3: CASSPSGGRNTIYF. The CDR3 bases are TGTGCCAGCAGTCCCAGTGGGGGGAGAAACACCATATATTTT.

The J gene is TRBJ2-5, the V gene TRBV7-9, with D perhaps TRBD1 (5 bases). The CDR3 sequence is 12 residues long. V was cut by 5 bases and J by 5 bases, with 9 bases left in between. Germline CDR1 SEHNR, CDR2 FQNEAQ (reference sequence). The CDR3 DNA sequence: TGTGCCAGCAGCCCGACAGTGGAGACCCAGTACTTC. Translated, it gives CASSPTVETQYF.

J is TRBJ2-7 and V is TRBV4-2; the match to TRBD2 covers 7 bases. Germline loops: CDR1 LGHNA, CDR2 YNFKEQ. V shed 4 bases and J 3 bases; nucleotides not matched to a gene: 9. The CDR3 loop spans 15 amino acids. This CDR3 reads CASSRGRDGSYEQYF. CDR3 sequence (DNA): TGTGCCAGCAGCCGAGGGAGGGACGGAAGCTACGAGCAGTACTTC.

CDR3 coding DNA: TGTGCCAGCAGTCCCCCCCCCTATACAGGGGGGTATAGCGGCTACACCTTC. Amino acid sequence: CASSPPPYTGGYSGYTF. The V call is TRBV28, the J call TRBJ1-2; 8 bases match TRBD1. CDR3 size: 17 residues. Germline V gene sequence: CDR1 MDHEN, CDR2 SYDVKM. V was clipped by 5 bases and J by 8 bases; unmatched bases: 19.

This rearrangement joins TRBV7-3 to TRBJ2-1, with 12 bases aligning to TRBD1. Germline V gene sequence: CDR1 SGHTA, CDR2 FQGTGA. Losses at the gene ends were 4 bases for V and 8 bases for J; bases not matched to a gene: 6. There are 15 residues in the CDR3. CDR3 amino acids: CASSWPGTGGHEQFF. CDR3 coding DNA: TGTGCCAGCAGCTGGCCCGGGACAGGGGGCCATGAGCAGTTCTTC.

The chain links TRBV10-1 to TRBJ2-3; 9 bases align to TRBD2. The CDR3 spans 15 residues. V gave up 0 bases and J gave up 6 bases; unmatched junction bases: 4. Germline values: CDR1 WNHNN, CDR2 SYGVQD (reference sequence). CDR3 residues: CASSESGSGSDTQYF. For the CDR3, the DNA is TGCGCCAGCAGTGAGTCTGGTAGCGGGAGTGATACGCAGTATTTT.

V is TRBV6-5 and J is TRBJ2-2, with a weak D call TRBD2 (5 bases). The CDR3 totals 15 residues. V was clipped by 7 bases and J by 5 bases, with 17 bases between them. Germline V lookup: CDR1 MNHEY, CDR2 SVGAGI. For the CDR3, the DNA is TGTGCCAGCATCCCACTAGGGCCCGAAACCGGGGAGCTGTTTTTT. It specifies CASIPLGPETGELFF.

This clone was counted only a few times. V is TRBV7-9 and J is TRBJ1-2; TRBD1 might be the D (5 bases). V lost 5 bases to trimming and J lost 5 bases, with 15 bases between them. Germline lookup yields CDR1 SEHNR and CDR2 FQNEAQ (reference sequence). CDR3 length: 14 residues. CDR3 nucleotides: TGTGCCAGCAGCGCCGGACACATCGTTTATGGCTACACCTTC. It encodes CASSAGHIVYGYTF.

V and J are TRBV6-5 and TRBJ2-1; D remains ambiguous. V was pared by 0 bases and J by 10 bases, with 10 bases between. CDR3 length: 13 residues. Germline lookup yields CDR1 MNHEY and CDR2 SVGAGI. CDR3 coding DNA: TGTGCCAGCAGTTACTCGAGTTGGGGAGAGCAGTTCTTC. Amino acids: CASSYSSWGEQFF.

This chain uses TRBV6-1 with TRBJ1-6; D is unclear. Trimming took off 3 bases at V and 14 bases at J, with 8 bases between the two ends. The CDR3 length is 11 residues. The germline gives CDR1 MNHNS, CDR2 SASEGT. CDR3 in DNA: TGTGCCAGCAGTGACTCGTTGACCCTCCACTTT. It codes for CASSDSLTLHF.

This rearrangement joins TRBV7-7 to TRBJ2-3; 7 nucleotides align to TRBD1. The V gene's germline CDR1 is SSHAT and CDR2 FNYEAQ (reference sequence). Trimming cost V 2 bases and J 2 bases; bases outside gene matches: 4. This CDR3 is 15 amino acids long. The chain's CDR3 is CASSLTGTATDTQYF. CDR3 nucleotides: TGTGCCAGCAGCTTAACCGGGACAGCCACAGATACGCAGTATTTT.

The chain joins TRBV20-1 to TRBJ2-7; D not resolved. Germline V gene sequence: CDR1 DFQATT, CDR2 SNEGSKA (reference sequence). The CDR3 is 11 residues long. V dropped 1 base and J dropped 6 bases, with 7 bases sitting between them. The CDR3 loop is CSARGPSEQYF. The CDR3 coding sequence is TGCAGTGCTAGAGGCCCAAGCGAGCAGTACTTC.

The gene calls are TRBV21-1 and TRBJ2-5; the table's D call, TRBD2, was not checked against the DNA. The DNA end is more similar to TRBJ2-7, so the J call may be wrong. TRBV21-1 is a known pseudogene. CDR3 length: 12 amino acids. DNA of the CDR3: TGTGCCAGCGGGGTCGGGGGATACGAGCAGTACTTC. Amino acids: CASGVGGYEQYF.

The chain recombines TRBV7-2 with TRBJ2-5; D not certain. V was pared by 1 base and J by 2 bases, with 5 bases between. From germline, CDR1 is SGHTA and CDR2 FQGNSA. There are 13 residues in the CDR3. The CDR3 loop reads CASSLGQQETQYF. The CDR3 nucleotides read TGTGCCAGCAGCTTAGGACAACAAGAGACCCAGTACTTC.

The table lists this clone with a count of one. The rearrangement joins TRBV10-1 to TRBJ2-5; 7 bases map to TRBD1. The last part of the DNA fits TRBJ2-7 better; the J call may be wrong. The CDR3 is 14 amino acids. Germline loops: CDR1 WNHNN, CDR2 SYGVQD (reference sequence). Here the CDR3 DNA reads TGCGCCAGCAGTGATGGACAGGCCTCCTACGAGCAGTACTTC. Protein sequence: CASSDGQASYEQYF.

This chain uses TRBV4-1 with TRBJ2-1, with a weak D call TRBD2 (6 bases). The CDR3 runs to 14 residues. Looked up from germline, CDR1 is MGHRA and CDR2 is YSYEKL. V lost 0 bases to trimming and J lost 10 bases, with 13 bases between them. The CDR3 DNA follows: TGCGCCAGCAGCCAAGAGGGGCCCGGGAGAGAGCAGTTCTTC. It is translated as CASSQEGPGREQFF.

The chain has TRBV4-1 and TRBJ2-3, with D unresolved. CDR1 and CDR2 (germline): MGHRA, YSYEKL. V was shortened by 3 bases and J by 1 base, with 14 bases between the two germline ends. This CDR3 region has 16 residues. The CDR3 reads CASSQSSGPGTDTQYF. DNA of the CDR3: TGCGCCAGCAGCCAGAGCTCTGGTCCGGGCACAGATACGCAGTATTTT.

The gene calls are TRBV7-2 and TRBJ1-2; TRBD1 agrees at 7 bases. The CDR3 has 17 amino acids. CDR1 SGHTA and CDR2 FQGNSA come from the germline V gene. J gave up 4 bases and V 7 bases, and 18 bases lay outside the gene matches. The CDR3 reads CASTPPGGAILIYGYTF. CDR3 DNA: TGTGCCAGCACCCCTCCAGGGGGGGCAATCCTCATCTATGGCTACACCTTC.

The gene calls are TRBV7-2 and TRBJ1-2; weak D call: TRBD1 (6 bases). CDR3 length: 17 residues. V was pared by 5 bases and J by 8 bases, with 27 bases between. Germline V gives CDR1 SGHTA, CDR2 FQGNSA. The CDR3 region has the DNA TGTGCCAGCAGCCCTGCGGGGGGCGTGGTGGCGGGGTACGGCTACACCTTC. This gives the protein CASSPAGGVVAGYGYTF.